The 21 T cell receptor beta chains given below trace back to one sample, sequenced in a study of T-cell reconstitution after alpha-beta-depleted transplantation in children. The TCRbeta library was prepared with unique molecular identifiers. TCRdb re-analysed the PCR reads in MiXCR, keeping a single row per CDR3 protein. Among some 830,000 distinct CDR3 sequences listed, 16% were seen once. Here the sequenced sample was PBMCs, mostly from graft donor cells, taken 360 days after TCRalphabeta/CD19-depleted stem cell transplant. The receptors shown here come from a male patient between 5 and 17 years old who had a stem cell transplant for acute lymphoblastic leukemia, so the T cells may come from the graft donor.

The table lists this clonotype with a few counts. V usage is TRBV11-2 and J usage is TRBJ1-1, with 7 nucleotides matching TRBD1. The CDR3 is 13 residues long. Germline assignment: CDR1 SGHAT and CDR2 FQNNGV. J lost 1 base, V lost 7 bases, and 3 bases had no gene match. The CDR3 DNA reads as TGTGCCAGCACCTGGGACAGGAACACTGAAGCTTTCTTT. Residues: CASTWDRNTEAFF. Full variable domain (missing parts from reference TRBV11-2 and TRBJ1-1): EAGVAQSPRYKIIEKRQSVAFWCNPISGHATLYWYQQILGQGPKLLIQFQNNGVVDDSQLPKDRFSAERLKGVDSTLKIQPAKLEDSAVYLCASTWDRNTEAFFGQGTRLTVV.

This clonotype was observed at least ten times. This chain joins TRBV29-1 and TRBJ1-5; D is unclear. V was cut by 5 bases and J by 3 bases, with 14 bases left in between. Per the germline V gene, CDR1 is SQVTM and CDR2 is ANQGSEA. The CDR3 runs 14 residues. Written as DNA, the CDR3 is TGCAGCGTTCGGTTTACCGGCTCCAATCAGCCCCAGCATTTT. It codes for CSVRFTGSNQPQHF.

This clonotype was detected ten times or more. The rearrangement links TRBV5-1 to TRBJ2-4; 7 bases line up with TRBD1. With 2 bases clipped from V and 4 bases from J, the junction kept 12 bases outside the gene matches. In germline, CDR1 is SGHRS, CDR2 YFSETQ. The CDR3 consists of 17 residues. CDR3 DNA sequence: TGCGCCAGCAGCTTTTTTTCTTCCGGGACAGCGAAAAACATTCAGTACTTC. As protein: CASSFFSSGTAKNIQYF. The variable domain in full, completed from reference TRBV5-1 and TRBJ2-4, reads KAGVTQTPRYLIKTRGQQVTLSCSPISGHRSVSWYQQTPGQGLQFLFEYFSETQRNKGNFPGRFSGRQFSNSRSEMNVSTLELGDSALYLCASSFFSSGTAKNIQYFGAGTRLSVL.

This clonotype was detected ten times or more. This chain links TRBV5-1 with TRBJ2-7; D is unresolved. The CDR3 is 13 amino acids. The germline gives CDR1 SGHRS, CDR2 YFSETQ. V was pared by 0 bases and J by 3 bases, with 7 bases between. The CDR3 DNA is TGCGCCAGCAGCTTGGAGGCCTACTACGAGCAGTACTTC. It encodes CASSLEAYYEQYF.

V usage is TRBV15 and J usage is TRBJ2-1; 8 bases align to TRBD1. The V and J ends lost 5 bases and 4 bases, in that order; junction bases with no gene match: 13. The CDR3 spans 17 residues. Looked up from germline, CDR1 is LNHNV and CDR2 is YYDKDF (reference sequence). DNA for the CDR3: TGTGCCACCAGCCGACAGGGGCATGTCTCTTTATACAATGAGCAGTTCTTC. The encoded protein is CATSRQGHVSLYNEQFF. The full variable domain, completed using reference TRBV15 and TRBJ2-1, is DAMVIQNPRYQVTQFGKPVTLSCSQTLNHNVMYWYQQKSSQAPKLLFHYYDKDFNNEADTPDNFQSRRPNTSFCFLDIRSPGLGDTAMYLCATSRQGHVSLYNEQFFGPGTRLTVL.

The CDR3 region is CASSYSIKSGGLAGHNEQFF. CDR3 coding DNA: TGTGCCAGCAGTTACTCGATAAAGTCCGGGGGACTAGCGGGGCACAATGAGCAGTTCTTC. The J gene is TRBJ2-1, the V gene TRBV6-2 or TRBV6-3; 13 nucleotides match TRBD2. Trimming cost V 0 bases and J 5 bases; bases outside gene matches: 13. Per germline, CDR1 MNHEY and CDR2 SVGEGT. The length of the CDR3 is 20 residues.

This clonotype was detected only a few times. V usage is TRBV11-1 and J usage is TRBJ2-3, with D hard to call. The CDR3 contains 13 residues. V lost 1 base to trimming and J lost 6 bases, with 8 bases between them. Germline lookup yields CDR1 SGHAT and CDR2 FQDESV (reference sequence). The CDR3, as DNA: TGTGCCAGCAGCTTAGTGCCCTTGGATACGCAGTATTTT. Translating gives CASSLVPLDTQYF.

The CDR3 DNA follows: TGCGCCAGCAGCTACCGGGCAGGGACAGCAACCGGGGAGCTGTTTTTT. As protein: CASSYRAGTATGELFF. The V and J genes are TRBV5-1 and TRBJ2-2; 7 bases match TRBD1. This CDR3 region has 16 residues. From germline, CDR1 is SGHRS and CDR2 YFSETQ. J lost 5 bases, V lost 3 bases, and 10 bases had no gene match.

The sample holds many counts of this clonotype. The V gene is TRBV10-3, the J gene TRBJ2-5, with TRBD2 identical over 9 bases. The CDR3 has 15 residues. CDR1 and CDR2 from the germline V gene are ENHRY and SYGVKD. The V segment lost 6 bases and the J segment 2 bases; nucleotides outside the gene matches: 7. The DNA of the CDR3 is TGTGCCATCAGCCGAGGGACTAGCCGACAAGAGACCCAGTACTTC. It specifies CAISRGTSRQETQYF.

This chain connects TRBV24-1 to TRBJ2-3; D not certain. Trimming removed 9 bases from V and 0 bases from J, with 15 bases in between. From germline, CDR1 is KGHDR and CDR2 SFDVKD. The CDR3 sequence is 15 residues long. In DNA form, the CDR3 reads TGTGCCACCGGTCTAGTTCGAAGTAGCACAGATACGCAGTATTTT. Amino acids: CATGLVRSSTDTQYF.

This clonotype has ten or more counts. The V gene is TRBV5-1, the J gene TRBJ2-7; 9 nucleotides align to TRBD1. J was trimmed by 3 bases and V by 4 bases; bases with no gene match: 8. The CDR3 contains 15 residues. Per the germline V gene, CDR1 is SGHRS and CDR2 is YFSETQ. The CDR3 bases are TGCGCCAGCAGCCTCGGGACAGGGTACGACTACGAGCAGTACTTC. It is translated as CASSLGTGYDYEQYF.

The V and J genes are TRBV5-1 and TRBJ2-7; 9 bases are a match to TRBD1. V shed 4 bases and J 3 bases; nucleotides not matched to a gene: 2. The CDR3 has 13 residues. Germline assignment: CDR1 SGHRS and CDR2 YFSETQ. This CDR3 reads CASSGTGYYEQYF. The CDR3 coding sequence is TGCGCCAGCAGCGGGACAGGGTACTACGAGCAGTACTTC.

A remark on this clonotype: This may be a read error, as it is one base from a much larger clone. The chain is built from TRBV5-4 and TRBJ1-4; no reliable D call. This CDR3 region has 15 residues. Germline loops: CDR1 SGHNT, CDR2 YYREEE (reference sequence). CDR3 in DNA: TGTGCCAGCAGCTTGGGGACGGCAACTAATAAAAAACTGTTTTTT. Amino acid sequence: CASSLGTATNKKLFF. The full variable domain, its missing parts supplied by reference TRBV5-4 and TRBJ1-4, is ETGVTQSPTHLIKTRGQQVTLRCSSQSGHNTVSWYQQALGQGPQFIFQYYREEENGRGNFPPRFSGLQFPNYSSELNVNALELDDSALYLCASSLGTATNKKLFFGSGTQLSVL.

There are a few counts of this clonotype. V is TRBV4-1 and J is TRBJ2-1, with 8 bases fitting TRBD2. The CDR3 sequence is 16 residues long. With V trimmed by 3 bases and J by 8 bases, 12 bases remained unmatched. The germline V gene encodes CDR1 MGHRA and CDR2 YSYEKL. DNA for the CDR3: TGCGCCAGCAGCCACGTAGGCCAGCGGGAGTGGTATGAGCAGTTCTTC. The encoded protein is CASSHVGQREWYEQFF.

CDR3 nucleotides: TGTGCCATCCTTAAGGCCTACGAGCAGTACTTC. This gives the protein CAILKAYEQYF. The chain recombines TRBV12-3 or TRBV12-4 with TRBJ2-7; unclear D gene. V lost 10 bases, J lost 2 bases, and 9 bases lay in between. This CDR3 has 11 amino acids.

The chain couples TRBV6-4 to TRBJ2-7; 9 nucleotides agree with TRBD1. With 3 bases clipped from V and 4 bases from J, the junction kept 4 bases outside the gene matches. CDR3 size: 14 residues. CDR1 and CDR2 from the germline V gene are MRHNA and SNTAGT. This CDR3 is CASSEWTGEYEQYF. The CDR3 nucleotides read TGTGCCAGCAGTGAATGGACAGGGGAGTACGAGCAGTACTTC.

There are many counts of this clonotype. The rearrangement links TRBV6-2 or TRBV6-3 to TRBJ2-2; D perhaps matches TRBD2 (5 bases). This CDR3 is 11 amino acids long. The V end lost 6 bases, the J end lost 7 bases, and 6 bases lay between the germline ends. Germline V gene sequence: CDR1 MNHEY, CDR2 SVGEGT. In DNA, the CDR3 is TGTGCCAGCAGGGCGGGCGGGGAGCTGTTTTTT. Its protein product is CASRAGGELFF.

This chain links TRBV7-9 with TRBJ2-7, with D possibly TRBD2 on 7 matching bases. V lost 1 base, J lost 3 bases, and 19 bases lay in between. The CDR3 has 17 amino acids. In germline, CDR1 is SEHNR, CDR2 FQNEAQ (reference sequence). CDR3 in DNA: TGTGCCAGCAGCTTAGAGGGAGGGGACAAATCCGACTACGAGCAGTACTTC. This codes for CASSLEGGDKSDYEQYF. Filled out from reference TRBV7-9 and TRBJ2-7, the complete variable domain reads DTGVSQNPRHKITKRGQNVTFRCDPISEHNRLYWYRQTLGQGPEFLTYFQNEAQLEKSRLLSDRFSAERPKGSFSTLEIQRTEQGDSAMYLCASSLEGGDKSDYEQYFGPGTRLTVT.

The J gene is TRBJ2-3, the V gene TRBV25-1; D assignment may be TRBD1 or TRBD2 (5 bases each). V dropped 1 base and J dropped 0 bases, with 11 bases sitting between them. Germline V gene lookup returns CDR1 MGHDK and CDR2 SYGVNS. The CDR3 length is 16 residues. CDR3 coding DNA: TGTGCCAGCAGTGAATCAGGGACGGATAGCACAGATACGCAGTATTTT. It codes for CASSESGTDSTDTQYF.

This clonotype was seen a few times. In DNA, the CDR3 is TGTGCCAGCAGCTTGGGACCAGCGCCCGCCACCGGGGAGCTGTTTTTT. Translation gives CASSLGPAPATGELFF. The V and J genes are TRBV7-8 and TRBJ2-2; D may be TRBD1 or TRBD2 (5 bases each). The V gene's germline CDR1 is SGHVS and CDR2 FQNEAQ. The V end was cut by 3 bases, the J end by 4 bases, with 15 bases between. The CDR3 is 16 amino acids.

This clonotype has just a few counts. The chain recombines TRBV18 with TRBJ2-7, with 9 bases lining up with TRBD1. V shed 3 bases and J 0 bases; nucleotides not matched to a gene: 9. Germline V lookup: CDR1 KGHSH, CDR2 LQKENI. The CDR3 is made up of 17 amino acids. The DNA for the CDR3 is TGTGCCAGCTCACCGTCACAGGGGGCAATTCCCTCCTACGAGCAGTACTTC. Translated: CASSPSQGAIPSYEQYF.